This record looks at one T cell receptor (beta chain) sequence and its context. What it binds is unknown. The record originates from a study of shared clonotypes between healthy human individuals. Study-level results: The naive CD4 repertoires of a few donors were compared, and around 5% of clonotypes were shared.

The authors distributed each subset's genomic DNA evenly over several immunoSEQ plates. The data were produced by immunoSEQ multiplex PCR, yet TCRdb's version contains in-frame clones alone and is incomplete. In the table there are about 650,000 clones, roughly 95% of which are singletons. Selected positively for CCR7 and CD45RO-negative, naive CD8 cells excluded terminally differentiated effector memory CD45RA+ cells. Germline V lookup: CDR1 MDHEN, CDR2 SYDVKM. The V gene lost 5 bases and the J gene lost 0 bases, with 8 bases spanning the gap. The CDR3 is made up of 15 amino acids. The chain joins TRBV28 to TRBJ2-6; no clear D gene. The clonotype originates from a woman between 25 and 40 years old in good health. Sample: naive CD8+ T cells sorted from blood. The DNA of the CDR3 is TGTGCCAGCAGTACTGACACCTCTGGGGCCAACGTCCTGACTTTC. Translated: CASSTDTSGANVLTF.